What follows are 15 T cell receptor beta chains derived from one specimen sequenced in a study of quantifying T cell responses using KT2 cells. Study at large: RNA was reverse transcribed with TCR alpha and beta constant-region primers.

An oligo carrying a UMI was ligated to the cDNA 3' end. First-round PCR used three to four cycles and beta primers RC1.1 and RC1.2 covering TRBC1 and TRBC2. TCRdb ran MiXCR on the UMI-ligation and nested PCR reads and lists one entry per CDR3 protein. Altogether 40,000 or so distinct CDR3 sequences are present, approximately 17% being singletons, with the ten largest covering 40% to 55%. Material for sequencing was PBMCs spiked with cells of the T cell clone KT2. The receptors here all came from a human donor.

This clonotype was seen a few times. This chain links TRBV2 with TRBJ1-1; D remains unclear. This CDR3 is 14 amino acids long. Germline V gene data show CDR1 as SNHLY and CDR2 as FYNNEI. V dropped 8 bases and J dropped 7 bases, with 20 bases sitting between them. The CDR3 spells CASGVQHGSLEAFF. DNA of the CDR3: TGTGCCAGCGGTGTGCAGCATGGCAGCCTTGAAGCTTTCTTT.

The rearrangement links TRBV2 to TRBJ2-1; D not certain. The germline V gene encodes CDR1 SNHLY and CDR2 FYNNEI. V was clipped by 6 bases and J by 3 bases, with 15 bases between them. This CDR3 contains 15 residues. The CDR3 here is CASRDGPNRYNEQFF. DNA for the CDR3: TGTGCCAGCAGAGACGGGCCAAACCGCTACAATGAGCAGTTCTTC.

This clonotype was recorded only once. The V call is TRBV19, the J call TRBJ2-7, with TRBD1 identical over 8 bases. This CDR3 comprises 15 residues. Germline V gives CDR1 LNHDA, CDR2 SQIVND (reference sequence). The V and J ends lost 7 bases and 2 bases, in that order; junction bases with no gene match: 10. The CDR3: CASKEEQGVPYEQYF. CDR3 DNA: TGTGCCAGTAAGGAAGAACAGGGGGTTCCCTACGAGCAGTACTTC.

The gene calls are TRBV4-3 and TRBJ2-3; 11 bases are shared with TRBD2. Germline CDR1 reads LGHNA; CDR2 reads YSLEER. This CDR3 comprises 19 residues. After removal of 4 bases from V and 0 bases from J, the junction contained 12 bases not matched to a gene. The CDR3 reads CASSRQSTSGRLSTDTQYF. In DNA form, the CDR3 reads TGCGCCAGCAGCCGCCAAAGTACTAGCGGGAGACTTAGCACAGATACGCAGTATTTT.

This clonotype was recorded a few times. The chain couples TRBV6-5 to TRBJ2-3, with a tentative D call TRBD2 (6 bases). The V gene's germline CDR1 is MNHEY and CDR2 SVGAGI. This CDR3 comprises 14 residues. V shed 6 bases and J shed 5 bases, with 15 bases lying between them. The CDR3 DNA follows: TGTGCCAGCAGCGCAGGAGGGCCGCTAGATACGCAGTATTTT. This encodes CASSAGGPLDTQYF.

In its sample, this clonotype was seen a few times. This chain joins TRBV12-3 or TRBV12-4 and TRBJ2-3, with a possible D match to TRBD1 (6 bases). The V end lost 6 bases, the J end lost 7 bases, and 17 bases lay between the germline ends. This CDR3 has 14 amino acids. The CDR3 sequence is CASSYRDRENTQYF. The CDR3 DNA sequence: TGTGCCAGCAGCTACAGGGACCGGGAAAATACGCAGTATTTT.

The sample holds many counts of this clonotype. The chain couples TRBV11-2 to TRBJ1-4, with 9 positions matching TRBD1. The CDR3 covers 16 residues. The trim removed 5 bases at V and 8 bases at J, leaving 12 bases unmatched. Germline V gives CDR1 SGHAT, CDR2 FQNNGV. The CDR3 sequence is CASSPSPGQGGEKLFF. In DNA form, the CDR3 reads TGTGCCAGCAGCCCGTCGCCGGGACAGGGCGGGGAAAAACTGTTTTTT.

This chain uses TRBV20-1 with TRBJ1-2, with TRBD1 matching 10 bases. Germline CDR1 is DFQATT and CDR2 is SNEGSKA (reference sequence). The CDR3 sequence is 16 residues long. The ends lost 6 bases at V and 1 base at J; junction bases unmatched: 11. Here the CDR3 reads CSAADRDRGLNYGYTF. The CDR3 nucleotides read TGCAGTGCGGCCGACCGGGACAGGGGACTTAACTATGGCTACACCTTC.

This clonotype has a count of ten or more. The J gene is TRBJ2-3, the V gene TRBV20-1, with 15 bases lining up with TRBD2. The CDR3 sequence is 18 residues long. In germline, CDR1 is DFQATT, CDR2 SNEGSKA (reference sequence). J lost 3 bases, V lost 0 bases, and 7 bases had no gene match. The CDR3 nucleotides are TGCAGTGCTAGAGATTCCGGACTAGCGGGAGGGCCGACAGATACGCAGTATTTT. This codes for CSARDSGLAGGPTDTQYF.

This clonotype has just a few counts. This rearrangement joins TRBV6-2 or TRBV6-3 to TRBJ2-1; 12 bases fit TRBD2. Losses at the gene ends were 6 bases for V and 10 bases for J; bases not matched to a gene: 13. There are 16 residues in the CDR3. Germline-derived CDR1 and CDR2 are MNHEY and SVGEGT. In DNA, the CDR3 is TGTGCCAGCAGCAATCCGGGACTAGCGGGTTATATGGAGCAGTTCTTC. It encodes CASSNPGLAGYMEQFF.

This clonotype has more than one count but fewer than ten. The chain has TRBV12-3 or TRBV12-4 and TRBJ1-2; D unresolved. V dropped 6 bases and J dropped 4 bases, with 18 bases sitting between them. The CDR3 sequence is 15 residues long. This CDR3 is CASSLPGFESYGYTF. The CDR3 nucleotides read TGTGCCAGCAGCTTACCAGGCTTTGAATCCTATGGCTACACCTTC.

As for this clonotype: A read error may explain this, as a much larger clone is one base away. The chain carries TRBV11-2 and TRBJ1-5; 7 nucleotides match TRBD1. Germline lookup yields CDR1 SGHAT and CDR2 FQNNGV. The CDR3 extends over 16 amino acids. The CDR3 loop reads CASSLTTGAGNQSQHF. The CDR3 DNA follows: TGTGCCAGCAGCTTAACTACAGGGGCCGGCAATCAGTCCCAGCATTTT.

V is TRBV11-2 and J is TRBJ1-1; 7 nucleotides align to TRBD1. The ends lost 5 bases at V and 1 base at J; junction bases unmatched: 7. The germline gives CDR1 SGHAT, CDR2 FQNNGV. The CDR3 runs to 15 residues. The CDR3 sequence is CASSRYGTENTEAFF. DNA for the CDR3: TGTGCCAGCAGCCGGTACGGGACAGAGAACACTGAAGCTTTCTTT. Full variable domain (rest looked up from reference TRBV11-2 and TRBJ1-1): EAGVAQSPRYKIIEKRQSVAFWCNPISGHATLYWYQQILGQGPKLLIQFQNNGVVDDSQLPKDRFSAERLKGVDSTLKIQPAKLEDSAVYLCASSRYGTENTEAFFGQGTRLTVV.

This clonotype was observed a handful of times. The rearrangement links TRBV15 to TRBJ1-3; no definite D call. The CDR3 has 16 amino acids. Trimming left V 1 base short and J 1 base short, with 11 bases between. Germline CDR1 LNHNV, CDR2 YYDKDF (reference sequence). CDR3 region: CATSRGLMGSGNTIYF. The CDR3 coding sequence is TGTGCCACCAGCAGAGGGCTGATGGGATCTGGAAACACCATATATTTT.

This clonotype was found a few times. CDR3 sequence (DNA): TGCAGTTCCCGGACTAGCGACACCGGGGAGCTGTTTTTT. Its translation: CSSRTSDTGELFF. This chain uses TRBV20-1 with TRBJ2-2; 9 bases are a match to TRBD2. V lost 8 bases, J lost 3 bases, and 4 bases stayed unmatched. This CDR3 contains 13 residues. Germline CDR1 reads DFQATT; CDR2 reads SNEGSKA (reference sequence).